This T cell receptor (beta chain) originates from a study of cytomegalovirus exposure and HLA in healthy donors. The V gene's germline CDR1 is LGHNT and CDR2 FRNRAP. The CDR3 totals 16 residues. The ends were cut back, 0 bases at V and 2 bases at J, with 11 bases in the middle. PCR employed 60 Vbeta and 13 Jbeta primers. Sequencing was performed with immunoSEQ multiplex PCR; in TCRdb, only in-frame clones are kept and a portion is missing. This table has approximately 170,000 clones, approximately 82% appearing once. Concerning this clone: Antigen specificity is unknown.

Overall study findings and caveats: Per a later analysis, HLA-associated TCR beta chains showed more clonal expansion than other, equally common TCR beta chains. Relative to the approximately 630-donor mean, N-insertions were reportedly fewer in an Asian-associated ancestry cluster in a later analysis. Most TCR beta V segments were productive about 87% or about 30% of the time in an earlier analysis. Diagnosis of cytomegalovirus status made by the classifier reportedly showed high specificity and sensitivity.

The specimen sequenced was PBMCs. This TCR was recovered from a male donor in good health and CMV-seronegative. This chain links TRBV12-5 with TRBJ1-5; D unresolved. The CDR3 here is CASGLVYPLGNQPQHF. The CDR3 DNA follows: TGTGCTAGTGGTTTGGTCTACCCTTTGGGCAATCAGCCCCAGCATTTT.